This T cell receptor (beta chain) was sequenced in a study of blood T cell repertoires in COVID-19. About the research overall: Samples representing acute and convalescent COVID-19 were sourced from the United States, Italy and Spain. Sources were T cells, B-cell-depleted T cells, or PBMCs; the material itself was cDNA or gDNA.

The participants were between about 18 and 90 years old and came from some 25 US areas. In Cohort 3, a recovered donor had either two negative PCRs, clearance, or symptom resolution. TCRdb's table, derived via immunoSEQ multiplex PCR, lists solely in-frame clones and lacks some. The repertoire holds about 320,000 clones, with 80% to 90% as singletons. The germline V gene encodes CDR1 SGHRS and CDR2 YFSETQ. CDR3 length equals 15 residues. The V gene end was trimmed by 0 bases and the J gene end by 5 bases; junction bases not matched to a gene: 4. The V and J genes are TRBV5-1 and TRBJ1-4; 7 bases line up with TRBD1. Material: PBMCs or T cells enriched from blood (not recorded which). The TCR comes from a woman aged 18-29 years who had recovered from COVID-19. CDR3 nucleotides: TGCGCCAGCAGCTTGGCCGGGACAGAGAATGAAAAACTGTTTTTT. This translates into CASSLAGTENEKLFF.